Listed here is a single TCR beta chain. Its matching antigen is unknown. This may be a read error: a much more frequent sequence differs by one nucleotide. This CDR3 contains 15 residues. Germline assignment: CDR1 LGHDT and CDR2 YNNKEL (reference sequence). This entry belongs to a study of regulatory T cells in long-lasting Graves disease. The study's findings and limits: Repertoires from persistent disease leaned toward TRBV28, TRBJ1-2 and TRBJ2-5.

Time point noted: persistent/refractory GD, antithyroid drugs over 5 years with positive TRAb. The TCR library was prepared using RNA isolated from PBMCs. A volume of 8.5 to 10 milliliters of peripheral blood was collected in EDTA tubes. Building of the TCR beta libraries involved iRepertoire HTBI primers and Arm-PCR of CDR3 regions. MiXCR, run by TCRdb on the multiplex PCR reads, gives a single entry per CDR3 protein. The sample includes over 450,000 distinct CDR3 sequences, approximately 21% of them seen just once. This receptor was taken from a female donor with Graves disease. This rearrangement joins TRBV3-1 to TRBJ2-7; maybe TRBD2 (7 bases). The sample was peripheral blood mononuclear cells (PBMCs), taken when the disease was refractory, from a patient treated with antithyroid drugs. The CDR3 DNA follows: TGTACCAGCAGCCAAGGGGGGGGGCACTCCTACGAGCAGTACTTC. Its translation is CTSSQGGGHSYEQYF.